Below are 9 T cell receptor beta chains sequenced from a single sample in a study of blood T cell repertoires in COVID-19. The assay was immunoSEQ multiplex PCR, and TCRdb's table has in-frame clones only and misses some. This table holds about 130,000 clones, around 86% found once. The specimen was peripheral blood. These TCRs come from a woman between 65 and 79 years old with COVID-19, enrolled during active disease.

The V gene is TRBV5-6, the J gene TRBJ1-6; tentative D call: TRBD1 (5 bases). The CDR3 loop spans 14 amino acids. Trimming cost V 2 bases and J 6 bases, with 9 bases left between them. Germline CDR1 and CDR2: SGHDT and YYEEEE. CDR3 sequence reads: CASSFLRGNSPLHF. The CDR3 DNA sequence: TGTGCCAGCAGCTTTCTAAGGGGTAATTCACCCCTCCACTTT.

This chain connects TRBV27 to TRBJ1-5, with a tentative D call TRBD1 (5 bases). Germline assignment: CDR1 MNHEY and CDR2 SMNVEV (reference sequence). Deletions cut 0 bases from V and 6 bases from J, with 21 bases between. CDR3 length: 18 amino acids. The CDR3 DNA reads TGTGCCAGCAGTTTATCGAGAGGACCCTCGGGGGGAGTTCAGCCCCAGCATTTT. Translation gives CASSLSRGPSGGVQPQHF.

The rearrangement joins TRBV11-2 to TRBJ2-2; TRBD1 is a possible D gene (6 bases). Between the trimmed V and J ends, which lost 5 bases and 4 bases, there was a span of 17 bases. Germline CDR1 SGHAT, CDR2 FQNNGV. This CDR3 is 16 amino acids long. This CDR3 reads CASSIRTVSATGELFF. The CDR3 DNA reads TGTGCCAGCAGCATTCGGACAGTTTCCGCCACCGGGGAGCTGTTTTTT.

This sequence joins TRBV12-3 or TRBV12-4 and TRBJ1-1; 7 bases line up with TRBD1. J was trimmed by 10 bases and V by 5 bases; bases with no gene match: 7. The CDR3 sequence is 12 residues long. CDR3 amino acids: CASSTTGTRAFF. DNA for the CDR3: TGTGCCAGCAGTACGACAGGGACCAGAGCTTTCTTT.

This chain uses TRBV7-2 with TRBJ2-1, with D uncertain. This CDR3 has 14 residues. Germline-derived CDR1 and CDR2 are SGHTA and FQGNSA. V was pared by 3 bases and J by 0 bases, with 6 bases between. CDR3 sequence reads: CASSLTNSYNEQFF. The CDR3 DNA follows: TGTGCCAGCAGCTTGACAAACTCCTACAATGAGCAGTTCTTC.

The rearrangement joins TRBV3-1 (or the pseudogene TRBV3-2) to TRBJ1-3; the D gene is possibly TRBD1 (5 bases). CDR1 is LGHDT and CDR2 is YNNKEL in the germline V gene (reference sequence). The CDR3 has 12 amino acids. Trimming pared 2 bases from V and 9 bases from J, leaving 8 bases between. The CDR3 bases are TGTGCCAGCAGCCAATTAAGGGGCACCATATATTTT. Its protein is CASSQLRGTIYF.

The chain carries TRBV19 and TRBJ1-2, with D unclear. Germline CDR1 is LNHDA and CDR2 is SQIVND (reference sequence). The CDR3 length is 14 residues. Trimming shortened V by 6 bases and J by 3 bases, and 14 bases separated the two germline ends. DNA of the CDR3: TGTGCCAGTAGCATGGGAGGTTCTGACTATGGCTACACCTTC. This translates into CASSMGGSDYGYTF.

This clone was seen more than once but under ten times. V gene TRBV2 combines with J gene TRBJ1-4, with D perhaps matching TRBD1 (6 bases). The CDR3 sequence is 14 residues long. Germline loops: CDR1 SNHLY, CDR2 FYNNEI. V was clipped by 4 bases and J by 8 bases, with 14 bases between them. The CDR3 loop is CASSVTGFQEKLFF. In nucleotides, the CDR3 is TGTGCCAGCAGTGTAACAGGGTTCCAGGAAAAACTGTTTTTT.

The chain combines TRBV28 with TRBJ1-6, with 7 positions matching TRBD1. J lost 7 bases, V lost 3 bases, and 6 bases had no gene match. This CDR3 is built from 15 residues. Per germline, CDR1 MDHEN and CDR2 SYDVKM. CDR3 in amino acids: CASSFGTARNSPLHF. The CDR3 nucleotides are TGTGCCAGCAGTTTCGGGACAGCTCGCAATTCACCCCTCCACTTT.